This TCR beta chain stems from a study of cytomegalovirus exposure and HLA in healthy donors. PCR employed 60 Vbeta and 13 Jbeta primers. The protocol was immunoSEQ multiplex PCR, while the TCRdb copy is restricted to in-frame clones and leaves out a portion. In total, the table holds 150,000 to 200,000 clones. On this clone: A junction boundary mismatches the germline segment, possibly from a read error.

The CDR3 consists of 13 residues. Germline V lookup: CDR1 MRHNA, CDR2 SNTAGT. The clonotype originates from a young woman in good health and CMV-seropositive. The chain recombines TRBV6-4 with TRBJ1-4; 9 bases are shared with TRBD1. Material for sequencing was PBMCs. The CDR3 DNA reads TGTGCCAGCAGTGATCAGGGACAGGGTCTAATGATTTTT. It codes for CASSDQGQGLMIF.